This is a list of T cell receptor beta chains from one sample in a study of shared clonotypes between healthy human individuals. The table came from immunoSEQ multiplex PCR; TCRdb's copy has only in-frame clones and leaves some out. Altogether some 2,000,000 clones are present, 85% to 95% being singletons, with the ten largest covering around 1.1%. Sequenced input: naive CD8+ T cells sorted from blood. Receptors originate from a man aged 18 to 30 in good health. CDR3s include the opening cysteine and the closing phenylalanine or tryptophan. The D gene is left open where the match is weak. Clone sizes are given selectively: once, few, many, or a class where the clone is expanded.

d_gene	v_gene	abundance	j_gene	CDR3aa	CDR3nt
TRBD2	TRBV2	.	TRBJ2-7	CASSDEVWREDYEQYF	TGTGCCAGCAGTGACGAGGTTTGGCGGGAGGATTACGAGCAGTACTTC
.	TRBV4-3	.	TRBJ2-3	CASSQDALDEGTQYF	TGCGCCAGCAGCCAAGACGCCTTAGACGAGGGTACGCAGTATTTT
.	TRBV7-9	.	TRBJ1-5	CASSLELAGGPGNQPQHF	TGTGCCAGCAGCTTAGAGCTCGCGGGAGGGCCCGGCAATCAGCCCCAGCATTTT
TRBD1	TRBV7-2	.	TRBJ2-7	CASSFRDRGKYEQYF	TGTGCCAGCAGCTTCCGGGACAGGGGGAAATACGAGCAGTACTTC
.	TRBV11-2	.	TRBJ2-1	CASSGIHYNEQFF	TGTGCCAGCAGCGGGATACATTACAATGAGCAGTTCTTC
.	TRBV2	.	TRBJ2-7	CASSVSRTETYEQYF	TGTGCCAGCAGTGTCTCCAGGACGGAAACCTACGAGCAGTACTTC
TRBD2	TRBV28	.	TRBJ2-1	CASSSPREDPSYNEQFF	TGTGCCAGCAGTTCTCCCCGGGAGGACCCATCCTACAATGAGCAGTTCTTC
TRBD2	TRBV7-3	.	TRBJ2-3	CASSQGTSGDTQYF	TGTGCCAGCAGCCAAGGGACTAGCGGAGATACGCAGTATTTT
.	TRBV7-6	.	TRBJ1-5	CASSLEAFSNQPQHF	TGTGCCAGCAGCTTAGAGGCCTTTAGCAATCAGCCCCAGCATTTT
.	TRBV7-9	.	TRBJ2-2	CASTIGGGGELFF	TGTGCCAGCACCATTGGTGGCGGCGGGGAGCTGTTTTTT
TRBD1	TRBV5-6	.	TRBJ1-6	CASSFGTGGSPLHF	TGTGCCAGCAGTTTTGGGACAGGGGGCTCACCCCTCCACTTT
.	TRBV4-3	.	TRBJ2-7	CASSQGTGRSSYEQYF	TGCGCCAGCAGCCAAGGGACCGGCAGGAGCTCCTACGAGCAGTACTTC
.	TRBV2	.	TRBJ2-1	CASLDTGMVYNEQFF	TGTGCCAGCCTGGACACAGGGATGGTCTACAATGAGCAGTTCTTC
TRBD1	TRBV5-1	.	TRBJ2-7	CASSLEGALYEQYF	TGCGCCAGCAGCTTGGAGGGGGCGCTTTACGAGCAGTACTTC
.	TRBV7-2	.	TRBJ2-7	CASSSSGATYEQYF	TGTGCCAGCAGCTCATCGGGGGCGACCTACGAGCAGTACTTC
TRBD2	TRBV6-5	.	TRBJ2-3	CASSELAENTQYF	TGTGCCAGCAGTGAGCTAGCGGAAAATACGCAGTATTTT
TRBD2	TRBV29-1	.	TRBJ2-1	CSVGGKRDLQYNEQFF	TGCAGCGTTGGGGGGAAGCGGGACCTACAGTACAATGAGCAGTTCTTC
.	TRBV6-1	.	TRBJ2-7	CASSEARSGVYEQYF	TGTGCCAGCAGTGAAGCGAGGTCAGGTGTCTACGAGCAGTACTTC
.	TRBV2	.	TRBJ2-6	CASRRQTDSSGANVLTF	TGTGCCAGCAGAAGACAAACCGACAGCTCTGGGGCCAACGTCCTGACTTTC
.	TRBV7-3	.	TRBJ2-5	CASSLKARETQYF	TGTGCCAGCAGCTTAAAAGCGAGGGAGACCCAGTACTTC
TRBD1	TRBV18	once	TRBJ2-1	CASSPDNRGSYNEQFF	TGTGCCAGCTCACCGGATAACAGGGGGTCCTACAATGAGCAGTTCTTC
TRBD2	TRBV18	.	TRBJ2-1	CASSPPAGAAYNEQFF	TGTGCCAGCTCACCACCGGCGGGAGCGGCCTACAATGAGCAGTTCTTC
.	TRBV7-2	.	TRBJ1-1	CASSSSAGAHTEAFF	TGTGCCAGCAGCTCTAGTGCAGGGGCTCACACTGAAGCTTTCTTT
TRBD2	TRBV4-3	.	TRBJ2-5	CASSQDPYPLAAQETQYF	TGCGCCAGCAGCCAAGATCCCTATCCTCTAGCGGCCCAAGAGACCCAGTACTTC
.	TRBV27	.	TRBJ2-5	CASSWGGRPQETQYF	TGTGCCAGCAGTTGGGGCGGGCGTCCCCAAGAGACCCAGTACTTC
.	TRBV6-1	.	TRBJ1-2	CASSPRGSYGYTF	TGTGCCAGCAGCCCGCGGGGGAGCTATGGCTACACCTTC
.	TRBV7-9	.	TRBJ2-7	CASSDRQPSYEQYF	TGTGCCAGCAGCGACCGACAGCCCTCCTACGAGCAGTACTTC
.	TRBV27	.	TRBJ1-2	CASSGDAYGYTF	TGTGCCAGCAGTGGGGATGCCTATGGCTACACCTTC
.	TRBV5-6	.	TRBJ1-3	CASSLWHSGNTIYF	TGTGCCAGCAGCTTGTGGCATTCTGGAAACACCATATATTTT
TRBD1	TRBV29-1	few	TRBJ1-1	CSVVWDRTTEAFF	TGCAGCGTTGTTTGGGACAGGACCACTGAAGCTTTCTTT
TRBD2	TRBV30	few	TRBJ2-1	CAWNSGAPDEQFF	TGTGCCTGGAATAGCGGGGCTCCCGATGAGCAGTTCTTC
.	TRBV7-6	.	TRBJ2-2	CASSRTSGELFF	TGTGCCAGCAGCCGGACTTCCGGGGAGCTGTTTTTT
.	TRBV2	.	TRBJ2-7	CASSPTALFAYEQYF	TGTGCCAGCAGTCCCACTGCTTTATTTGCCTACGAGCAGTACTTC
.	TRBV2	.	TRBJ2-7	CASSDLGGSYEQYF	TGTGCCAGCAGTGATCTCGGTGGCTCCTACGAGCAGTACTTC
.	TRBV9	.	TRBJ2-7	CASSPGQTYEQYF	TGTGCCAGCAGCCCGGGCCAAACCTACGAGCAGTACTTC
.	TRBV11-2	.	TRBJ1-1	CASSLGTGNEAFF	TGTGCCAGCAGCTTAGGAACAGGTAACGAAGCTTTCTTT
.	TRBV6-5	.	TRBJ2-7	CASSYDRAYEQYF	TGTGCCAGCAGTTACGACCGGGCCTACGAGCAGTACTTC
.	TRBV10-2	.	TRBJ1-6	CASREQDNSPLHF	TGCGCCAGCAGGGAACAGGATAATTCACCCCTCCACTTT
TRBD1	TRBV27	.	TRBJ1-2	CASSTTGEDYGYTF	TGTGCCAGCAGTACAACAGGGGAGGACTATGGCTACACCTTC
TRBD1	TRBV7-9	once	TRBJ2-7	CATTGGTYEQYF	TGTGCCACCACAGGGGGCACCTACGAGCAGTACTTC
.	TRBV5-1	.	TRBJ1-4	CASSLDARANEKLFF	TGCGCCAGCAGCTTGGATGCCAGAGCTAATGAAAAACTGTTTTTT
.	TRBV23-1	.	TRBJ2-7	CASSPNFQGHEQYF	TGCGCCAGCAGTCCGAATTTCCAGGGCCACGAGCAGTACTTC
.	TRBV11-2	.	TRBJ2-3	CASSLGPWTDTQYF	TGTGCCAGCAGCTTAGGACCTTGGACAGATACGCAGTATTTT
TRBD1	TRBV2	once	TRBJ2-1	CASSEDRGEYNEQFF	TGTGCCAGCAGTGAAGACAGGGGCGAGTACAATGAGCAGTTCTTC
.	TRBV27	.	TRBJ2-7	CASSLGQGSYEQYF	TGTGCCAGCAGTTTAGGTCAGGGTTCCTACGAGCAGTACTTC
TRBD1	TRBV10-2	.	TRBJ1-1	CASVGQGITEAFF	TGCGCCAGCGTTGGACAGGGGATTACTGAAGCTTTCTTT
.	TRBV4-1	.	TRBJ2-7	CASSQARSSYEQYF	TGCGCCAGCAGCCAAGCTAGGAGTTCCTACGAGCAGTACTTC
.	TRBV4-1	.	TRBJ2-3	CASSPVSTNTQYF	TGCGCCAGCAGCCCGGTTTCAACTAATACGCAGTATTTT
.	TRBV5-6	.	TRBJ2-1	CASSLTVGEQFF	TGTGCCAGCAGCTTAACTGTGGGGGAGCAGTTCTTC
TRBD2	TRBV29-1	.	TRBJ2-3	CSVASSGRTDTQYF	TGCAGCGTTGCCTCAAGCGGGAGAACAGATACGCAGTATTTT
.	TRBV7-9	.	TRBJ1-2	CASSLEVNYTF	TGTGCCAGCAGCTTAGAGGTAAACTACACCTTC
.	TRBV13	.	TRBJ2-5	CASSADQGRSKETQYF	TGTGCCAGCAGCGCCGACCAGGGCAGATCCAAAGAGACCCAGTACTTC
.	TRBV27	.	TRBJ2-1	CASSSGTQPYNEQFF	TGTGCCAGCAGTTCCGGGACTCAACCCTACAATGAGCAGTTCTTC
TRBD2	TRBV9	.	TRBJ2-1	CASSFQREGNNEQFF	TGTGCCAGCAGCTTTCAGCGGGAGGGGAACAATGAGCAGTTCTTC